This T cell receptor (beta chain) was profiled in a study of shared clonotypes between healthy human individuals. Whole-study results and caveats: Estimated richness was generally greater in naive than memory subsets.

CDR3 size: 14 residues. V lost 10 bases to trimming and J lost 0 bases; unmatched junction nucleotides: 9. CDR1 and CDR2 from the germline V gene are LNHDA and SQIVND (reference sequence). The repertoire was sequenced with immunoSEQ multiplex PCR; TCRdb's copy has only in-frame clones and lacks some. Seen here are some 2,500,000 clones, 93% observed once, and the top ten hold roughly 0.36%. A note on this clone: Antigen unknown.

This chain links TRBV19 with TRBJ2-7; 7 positions match TRBD2. Material for sequencing was naive CD4+ T cells from PBMCs. Subset reported: CD45RA+ positively selected. This sequence was found in a man aged 18 to 30 in good health. Some clones in this sample may be carry-over from other donors' samples. The CDR3: CATTGGGSSYEQYF. The CDR3, as DNA: TGTGCCACCACGGGCGGGGGAAGCTCCTACGAGCAGTACTTC.